This TCR beta chain was recorded in a study of cytotoxic CD8 clonotypes in ibrutinib-treated CLL. General observations from the study: Public clonotypes were uncommon and contracted or stayed stable on treatment. Baseline clonality, above age-matched healthy donor levels, tracked circulating CD8+ T-cell counts.

CDR1 is LGHNA, CDR2 YNFKEQ, per germline. V shed 5 bases, J shed 0 bases, and the junction held 7 bases outside the gene matches. The CDR3 runs 18 residues. In regard to this clone: Its target is not known.

The repertoire was sequenced with immunoSEQ multiplex PCR; TCRdb's copy has only in-frame clones and lacks some. The table records more than 200,000 clones, 70% of them present only once. This clonotype was obtained from a human donor with chronic lymphocytic leukemia. This chain joins TRBV4-2 and TRBJ2-6, with 10 bases lining up with TRBD1. Source: PBMCs, taken after 24 months of ibrutinib treatment. This chain's CDR3 is CASSFRQGARSGANVLTF. The DNA of the CDR3 is TGTGCCAGCAGCTTCAGACAGGGGGCGCGCTCTGGGGCCAACGTCCTGACTTTC.